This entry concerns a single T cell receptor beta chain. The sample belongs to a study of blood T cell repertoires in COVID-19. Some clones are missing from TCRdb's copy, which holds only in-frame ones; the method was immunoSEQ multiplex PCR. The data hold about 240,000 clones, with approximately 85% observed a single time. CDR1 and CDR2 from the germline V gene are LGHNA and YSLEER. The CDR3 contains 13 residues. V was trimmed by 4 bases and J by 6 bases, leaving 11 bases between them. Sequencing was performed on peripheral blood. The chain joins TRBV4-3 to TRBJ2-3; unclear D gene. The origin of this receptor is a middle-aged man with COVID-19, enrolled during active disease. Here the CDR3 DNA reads TGCGCCAGCAGCCCGACGGGTGCCGATACGCAGTATTTT. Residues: CASSPTGADTQYF.